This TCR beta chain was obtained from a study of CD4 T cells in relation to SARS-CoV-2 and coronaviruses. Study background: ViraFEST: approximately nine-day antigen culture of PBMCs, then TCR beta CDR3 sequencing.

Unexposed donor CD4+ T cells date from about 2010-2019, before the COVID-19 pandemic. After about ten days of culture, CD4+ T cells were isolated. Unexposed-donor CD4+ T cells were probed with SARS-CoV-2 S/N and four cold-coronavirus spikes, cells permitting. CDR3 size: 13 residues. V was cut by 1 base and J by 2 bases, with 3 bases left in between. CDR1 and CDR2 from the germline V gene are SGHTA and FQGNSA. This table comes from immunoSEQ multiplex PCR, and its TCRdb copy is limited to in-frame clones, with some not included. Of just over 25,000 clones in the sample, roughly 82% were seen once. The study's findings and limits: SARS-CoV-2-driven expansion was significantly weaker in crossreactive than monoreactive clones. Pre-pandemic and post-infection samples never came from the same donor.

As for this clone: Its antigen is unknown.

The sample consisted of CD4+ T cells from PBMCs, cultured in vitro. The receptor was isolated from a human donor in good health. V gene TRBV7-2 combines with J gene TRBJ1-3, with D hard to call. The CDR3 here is CASSLGAGNTIYF. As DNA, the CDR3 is TGTGCCAGCAGCTTAGGGGCTGGAAACACCATATATTTT. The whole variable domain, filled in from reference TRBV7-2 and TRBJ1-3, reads GAGVSQSPSNKVTEKGKDVELRCDPISGHTALYWYRQSLGQGLEFLIYFQGNSAPDKSGLPSDRFSAERTGGSVSTLTIQRTQQEDSAVYLCASSLGAGNTIYFGEGSWLTVV.